This T cell receptor beta chain was captured by sequencing in a study of blood T cell repertoires in COVID-19 (dated by TCRdb to about 2020). Background on the whole study: The collaborator samples originated in the United States, Italy and Spain and spanned the acute and convalescent phases of COVID-19. A freely available public database, intended as a resource for researchers studying the immune response to SARS-CoV-2, is where the repertoires were released. The material from the prospective study consisted of cDNA or gDNA derived from T cells, B-cell-depleted T cells, or PBMCs. Subjects who had been exposed to COVID-19, were actively infected with it, or had recovered from it provided the deeply sampled blood TCRbeta repertoires that made up the dataset. HLA class I and class II types, where available, came from metadata supplied by the sample provider rather than from assay-based typing. Nearly every sample came with metadata listing a de-identified subject ID, COVID-19 status, age in years and sex. The samples were drawn from the first 160 participants of the ongoing ImmuneRACE study and from over 950 subjects provided by 6 global collaborators.

The paper as a whole reports these results and caveats: How much clinical and demographic metadata was included differed by source and by participant, and the metadata was provided uncurated.

In the prospective study, participants were about 18 to 100 years old, resided in 25 or so geographic areas of the United States, and were enrolled through a virtual design. Cohort assignment in the prospective study relied on participant-reported clinical history from a screening survey and a study questionnaire. For ImmuneRACE Cohort 3, a participant was defined as recovered based on two consecutive negative NP/OP PCR tests, clearance by a healthcare professional, or resolution of symptoms. In the prospective study, whole blood, serum and a nasopharyngeal or oropharyngeal swab were collected from each participant by mobile phlebotomists. Additional blood draws and questionnaires over an approximately 2-month period could optionally be provided by prospective study participants. Blood samples from the prospective study were shipped frozen or at room temperature prior to DNA extraction. Regarding this clone: Its target antigen remains unknown. No clone much larger than this one lies a single base away; base qualities are absent.

The CDR3 has 14 amino acids, counting the end cysteine and phenylalanine. The CDR3 DNA has 42 bases and is translated from base 1. The V end gives up 6 bases and the J end 0 bases, leaving 2 bases in the junction not matched to a gene. The germline V gene encodes CDR1 MNHEY and CDR2 SVGAGI. TCRbeta CDR3 regions were amplified from genomic DNA using the immunoSEQ Assay, a bias-controlled multiplex PCR. The authors' pipeline ran thus. Within the assay, amplification of reference gene primers was used to estimate how many nucleated cells each sample contained. Sequence reads were collapsed and filtered to measure the absolute abundance of every unique TCRbeta CDR3 rearrangement. For each sample, productive Simpson clonality was calculated as the square root of Simpson's diversity index across productive rearrangements. The clones in this table, taken by TCRdb from immuneACCESS, are in-frame only. Not every clone is retained; where verified, under half of the shortfall comes from an unresolved V gene, and the cause of the rest is unknown. From that table come the V and J calls and clone size; the DNA was used to work out D and trimming. For this sample the table gives 180,000 or so clones, of which about 80% were detected only once. The ten largest clones capture over 6.5% of the sample.

This clonotype originated in a man between 35 and 55 years old who had recovered from COVID-19. The sequencing sample was made of PBMCs or T cells enriched from blood (not recorded which). The sequence joins TRBV6-5 to TRBJ2-7, and 10 bases in between align with TRBD1. The CDR3 region: CASSGTGASYEQYF. DNA sequence: TGTGCCAGCAGCGGGACAGGGGCCTCCTACGAGCAGTACTTC.